This TCR beta chain is drawn from a study of cytomegalovirus exposure and HLA in healthy donors. Germline V gene sequence: CDR1 SGHTA, CDR2 FQGTGA. The CDR3 totals 16 residues. V lost 4 bases and J 0 bases, leaving 14 bases between the germline ends. The study ran its PCR with 60 Vbeta and 13 Jbeta primers. Profiling relied on immunoSEQ multiplex PCR, and the TCRdb table lists in-frame clones only, not all of them. The table lists around 200,000 clones, more than 65% of them singletons, with under 1.5% in the top ten. The chain has TRBV7-3 and TRBJ2-3; possibly TRBD2 for D (6 bases). Sequencing was performed on PBMCs. This receptor was obtained from a girl aged 2-10 years in good health and CMV-seropositive. CDR3 DNA sequence: TGTGCCAGCAGCTGGGGGACTCCCCGAAGCACAGATACGCAGTATTTT. It specifies CASSWGTPRSTDTQYF. The full variable domain, in which reference TRBV7-3 and TRBJ2-3 provide the parts outside the CDR3, is GAGVSQTPSNKVTEKGKYVELRCDPISGHTALYWYRQSLGQGPEFLIYFQGTGAADDSGLPNDRFFAVRPEGSVSTLKIQRTERGDSAVYLCASSWGTPRSTDTQYFGPGTRLTVL.